Listed here are 26 T cell receptor beta chains from one sample, sequenced in a study of vaccination effects on CD4 cells after COVID-19. Their antigens remain unidentified. Pools of viral peptides were used by the ViraFEST assay to expand antigen-specific CD4+ T cells ahead of sequencing. Following a roughly 10-day culture, CD4+ T cells were purified. The healthy vaccine recipients, who had no prior SARS-CoV-2 infection, showed negative nucleocapsid antibodies. Assay used: immunoSEQ multiplex PCR; TCRdb lists only in-frame clones, some missing. The repertoire holds 27,000 or so clones, around 70% seen once, with roughly 10% in the top ten. Sequenced material: CD4+ T cells from PBMCs cultured with SARS-CoV-2 spike peptides, taken before COVID-19 vaccination. These receptors were collected from a human donor who received a COVID-19 vaccine.

The chain joins TRBV6-2 or TRBV6-3 to TRBJ1-2, with 7 bases aligning to TRBD1. V was pared by 0 bases and J by 7 bases, with 8 bases of the junction left unmatched. This CDR3 has 15 residues. Germline-derived CDR1 and CDR2 are MNHEY and SVGEGT. CDR3 DNA: TGTGCCAGCAGTTACTCGAGGAACAGGGGAAGTGGCTACACCTTC. Translated, it gives CASSYSRNRGSGYTF.

In its sample, this clone was seen a few times. The rearrangement links TRBV28 to TRBJ1-5; D call uncertain. V gave up 6 bases and J gave up 4 bases, with 13 bases separating them. Per the germline V gene, CDR1 is MDHEN and CDR2 is SYDVKM. This CDR3 has 14 residues. The chain's CDR3 is CASSPPMINQPQHF. The DNA of the CDR3 is TGTGCCAGCAGCCCTCCGATGATAAATCAGCCCCAGCATTTT.

The gene calls are TRBV12-3 or TRBV12-4 and TRBJ2-4; 7 positions agree with TRBD2. The CDR3 sequence is 13 residues long. J lost 4 bases, V lost 3 bases, and 0 bases had no gene match. CDR3 bases: TGTGCCAGCAGTTTGGGGGGGAAAAACATTCAGTACTTC. Residues: CASSLGGKNIQYF.

The chain links TRBV10-3 to TRBJ1-1, with D perhaps TRBD1 (5 bases). CDR1 and CDR2 from the germline V gene are ENHRY and SYGVKD. The CDR3 totals 13 residues. The V and J ends lost 7 bases and 6 bases respectively, with 15 bases between them. CDR3 in amino acids: CAITPGPAAEAFF. The CDR3 DNA reads TGTGCCATCACGCCGGGACCGGCGGCTGAAGCTTTCTTT.

The V gene is TRBV9, the J gene TRBJ2-4; tentative D call: TRBD1 (5 bases). This CDR3 spans 19 amino acids. Germline CDR1 reads SGDLS; CDR2 reads YYNGEE. The V end was cut by 3 bases, the J end by 0 bases, with 22 bases between. CDR3 bases: TGTGCCAGCAGCGCCCAGCCAAGCGACAGAAGGTCAGCCAAAAACATTCAGTACTTC. This translates into CASSAQPSDRRSAKNIQYF.

The J gene is TRBJ2-1, the V gene TRBV11-1; D remains unclear. Germline V gene data show CDR1 as SGHAT and CDR2 as FQDESV (reference sequence). Trimming removed 2 bases at V and 4 bases at J, with 15 bases between. The length of the CDR3 is 16 residues. CDR3 nucleotides: TGTGCCAGCAGCTTATTTCCTTGGACGGAGTACAATGAGCAGTTCTTC. It yields the protein CASSLFPWTEYNEQFF. Full variable domain (outside the CDR3, taken from reference TRBV11-1 and TRBJ2-1): EAEVAQSPRYKITEKSQAVAFWCDPISGHATLYWYRQILGQGPELLVQFQDESVVDDSQLPKDRFSAERLKGVDSTLKIQPAELGDSAMYLCASSLFPWTEYNEQFFGPGTRLTVL.

The chain employs TRBV29-1 and TRBJ1-1; unclear D gene. The CDR3 loop spans 11 amino acids. V was cut by 6 bases and J by 1 base, with 6 bases left in between. Germline V CDR1 and CDR2: SQVTM, ANQGSEA. The CDR3 DNA is TGCAGCGTACTGTCGAACACTGAAGCTTTCTTT. Amino acids: CSVLSNTEAFF.

The gene calls are TRBV5-1 and TRBJ2-1; no clear D. Germline CDR1 SGHRS, CDR2 YFSETQ. The V end lost 3 bases, the J end lost 0 bases, and 10 bases lay between the germline ends. This CDR3 is built from 15 residues. The CDR3 spells CASSSDGSSYNEQFF. Written as DNA, the CDR3 is TGCGCCAGCAGCTCCGACGGTAGCTCCTACAATGAGCAGTTCTTC.

The chain is built from TRBV12-3 or TRBV12-4 and TRBJ2-5, with D unresolved. V was pared by 2 bases and J by 5 bases, with 6 bases between. The CDR3 is 12 residues long. CDR3 in DNA: TGTGCCAGCAGTTTATTGGGGGAGACCCAGTACTTC. Protein product: CASSLLGETQYF.

V usage is TRBV27 and J usage is TRBJ2-7, with a tentative D call TRBD1 (6 bases). V dropped 4 bases and J dropped 1 base, with 11 bases sitting between them. CDR3 size: 14 residues. Germline lookup yields CDR1 MNHEY and CDR2 SMNVEV (reference sequence). The CDR3 nucleotides are TGTGCCAGCAGTTACGACAGGATTTCCTACGAGCAGTACTTC. Translating it yields CASSYDRISYEQYF.

The chain joins TRBV18 to TRBJ2-4, with 7 bases identical to TRBD1. The junction had 11 bases not matched to a gene; V was cut back by 3 bases and J by 0 bases. Per the germline V gene, CDR1 is KGHSH and CDR2 is LQKENI. The CDR3 consists of 18 residues. CDR3 residues: CASSPVGQATLAKNIQYF. The CDR3 coding sequence is TGTGCCAGCTCACCGGTAGGACAGGCAACCCTAGCCAAAAACATTCAGTACTTC.

J is TRBJ1-2 and V is TRBV5-1, with 10 positions matching TRBD1. CDR1 is SGHRS, CDR2 YFSETQ, per germline. CDR3 length: 13 amino acids. The V segment lost 4 bases and the J segment 6 bases; nucleotides outside the gene matches: 3. The chain's CDR3 is CASSHGTGDGYTF. The CDR3 coding sequence is TGCGCCAGCAGCCACGGGACAGGGGATGGCTACACCTTC.

The V and J genes are TRBV5-4 and TRBJ1-6; D not resolved. This CDR3 is built from 12 residues. The V end lost 2 bases, the J end lost 9 bases, and 6 bases lay between the germline ends. CDR1 is SGHNT, CDR2 YYREEE, per germline (reference sequence). As DNA, the CDR3 is TGTGCCAGCAGCTTCGACGTTTCACCCCTCCACTTT. It specifies CASSFDVSPLHF.

The chain combines TRBV27 with TRBJ1-6, with D hard to call. The CDR3 totals 15 residues. V was cut by 2 bases and J by 0 bases, with 5 bases left in between. From germline, CDR1 is MNHEY and CDR2 SMNVEV (reference sequence). The CDR3 spells CASSLQNSYNSPLHF. In nucleotides, the CDR3 is TGTGCCAGCAGTTTACAGAACTCCTATAATTCACCCCTCCACTTT.

The genes are TRBV11-2 and TRBJ2-1; 7 bases map to TRBD2. J was trimmed by 4 bases and V by 0 bases; bases with no gene match: 6. Per the germline V gene, CDR1 is SGHAT and CDR2 is FQNNGV. CDR3 length equals 16 residues. CDR3 DNA sequence: TGTGCCAGCAGCTTAGATTGGTCGGGGGGATACAATGAGCAGTTCTTC. Protein: CASSLDWSGGYNEQFF.

This chain connects TRBV5-1 to TRBJ2-3; D is tentatively TRBD1 or TRBD2 (6 bases each). The CDR3 is 14 residues long. Trimming took 2 bases from V and 15 from J, leaving 22 bases between them. Germline assignment: CDR1 SGHRS and CDR2 YFSETQ. CDR3 DNA: TGCGCCAGCAGCTTCCCGGGAGTGGACAGAGCAGTTTATTTT. This translates into CASSFPGVDRAVYF.

V gene TRBV5-4 combines with J gene TRBJ2-1; 8 bases are shared with TRBD2. V lost 4 bases and J lost 6; bases outside the gene matches: 12. Germline values: CDR1 SGHNT, CDR2 YYREEE (reference sequence). CDR3 size: 16 residues. CDR3 residues: CASSRGGPDDRNEQFF. CDR3 coding DNA: TGTGCCAGCAGCCGGGGGGGCCCGGATGACCGCAATGAGCAGTTCTTC.

This sequence joins TRBV19 and TRBJ2-7; TRBD1 matches 8 bases. V trimming: 4 bases; J trimming: 3 bases; junction bases outside the gene matches: 8. The CDR3 has 15 residues. CDR1 is LNHDA, CDR2 SQIVND, per germline (reference sequence). The CDR3 nucleotides read TGTGCCAGTAGTAACTCCCTAGGACAGGGCTACGAGCAGTACTTC. Its translation: CASSNSLGQGYEQYF.

This chain joins TRBV11-2 and TRBJ1-2, with D perhaps matching TRBD1 (5 bases). The germline V and J ends were trimmed by 6 bases and 3 bases, with 14 bases remaining between them. This CDR3 is 14 amino acids long. CDR1 and CDR2 from the germline V gene are SGHAT and FQNNGV. CDR3 nucleotides: TGTGCCAGCAGGAGGCAGGGTATCGACTATGGCTACACCTTC. Protein: CASRRQGIDYGYTF.

The CDR3 nucleotides read TGTGCCAGCATGAAGGGTACTAATGAAAAACTGTTTTTT. It translates to CASMKGTNEKLFF. J is TRBJ1-4 and V is TRBV25-1; D is unresolved. There are 13 residues in the CDR3. Trimming left V 7 bases short and J 2 bases short, with 8 bases between. The germline V gene has CDR1 MGHDK and CDR2 SYGVNS.

The CDR3 DNA is TGTGCCACCTGGGATTACTATGGCTACACCTTC. Protein: CATWDYYGYTF. V usage is TRBV19 and J usage is TRBJ1-2; no reliable D call. The CDR3 totals 11 residues. Germline CDR1 reads LNHDA; CDR2 reads SQIVND (reference sequence). V lost 10 bases and J lost 3, with 9 bases in between. Supplemented by reference TRBV19 and TRBJ1-2, the full variable domain reads DGGITQSPKYLFRKEGQNVTLSCEQNLNHDAMYWYRQDPGQGLRLIYYSQIVNDFQKGDIAEGYSVSREKKESFPLTVTSAQKNPTAFYLCATWDYYGYTFGSGTRLTVV.

V and J are TRBV4-1 and TRBJ2-5; D is uncertain. This CDR3 is 12 amino acids long. V lost 2 bases and J lost 1, with 2 bases in between. Germline V gives CDR1 MGHRA, CDR2 YSYEKL. CDR3 nucleotides: TGCGCCAGCAGCCAAATCCAAGAGACCCAGTACTTC. This sequence encodes CASSQIQETQYF.

V usage is TRBV5-8 and J usage is TRBJ2-2; 10 bases match TRBD1. Germline CDR1 reads SGHTS; CDR2 reads YDEGEE. V gave up 4 bases and J gave up 7 bases; unmatched junction bases: 7. The CDR3 loop spans 15 amino acids. The CDR3 DNA reads TGTGCCAGCAGCATCGGGACAGGGGTGAACGGGGAGCTGTTTTTT. Translation: CASSIGTGVNGELFF.

The chain couples TRBV2 to TRBJ2-3; D is unclear. Trimming took 1 base from V and 6 from J, leaving 5 bases between them. The CDR3 contains 12 residues. The germline V gene encodes CDR1 SNHLY and CDR2 FYNNEI. CDR3 in DNA: TGTGCCAGCAGTGAAGGGTCCGATACGCAGTATTTT. Protein: CASSEGSDTQYF. The full variable domain, rest sourced from reference TRBV2 and TRBJ2-3, is EPEVTQTPSHQVTQMGQEVILRCVPISNHLYFYWYRQILGQKVEFLVSFYNNEISEKSEIFDDQFSVERPDGSNFTLKIRSTKLEDSAMYFCASSEGSDTQYFGPGTRLTVL.

In this sample, this clone turned up a few times. This chain joins TRBV29-1 and TRBJ2-3, with D possibly being TRBD1 (6 bases). Trimming cost V 5 bases and J 4 bases, with 13 bases left between them. Per germline, CDR1 SQVTM and CDR2 ANQGSEA. The CDR3 consists of 13 residues. CDR3 nucleotide sequence: TGCAGCGTTCCTAAAACAGGGCCAGATACGCAGTATTTT. It translates to CSVPKTGPDTQYF.

The chain uses TRBV5-6 and TRBJ1-2, with 8 bases that match TRBD1. Germline CDR1 and CDR2: SGHDT and YYEEEE. The CDR3 extends over 15 amino acids. The J segment lost 7 bases and the V segment lost 2 bases, leaving 10 bases of the junction unmatched. CDR3 loop: CASSFPGQGASGYTF. CDR3 DNA sequence: TGTGCCAGCAGCTTTCCGGGCCAGGGGGCTAGTGGCTACACCTTC.